A single sample is the source of the 26 T cell receptor beta chains below, sequenced in a study of blood T cell repertoires in COVID-19. Here immunoSEQ multiplex PCR was the method, and the copy in TCRdb shows in-frame clones only, minus some. Here the sample spans around 99,000 clones, less than 85% being singletons. The sequencing sample was made of peripheral blood. The receptors were sampled from a woman of 80 years or more with active or convalescent COVID-19.

The chain links TRBV5-4 to TRBJ1-2; D is unresolved. Deletions cut 0 bases from V and 0 bases from J, with 12 bases between. This CDR3 has 16 amino acids. Germline V lookup: CDR1 SGHNT, CDR2 YYREEE (reference sequence). CDR3 in amino acids: CASSLAVGRTNYGYTF. The DNA of the CDR3 is TGTGCCAGCAGCTTGGCCGTTGGGAGAACTAACTATGGCTACACCTTC. Complete variable domain (other parts from reference TRBV5-4 and TRBJ1-2): ETGVTQSPTHLIKTRGQQVTLRCSSQSGHNTVSWYQQALGQGPQFIFQYYREEENGRGNFPPRFSGLQFPNYSSELNVNALELDDSALYLCASSLAVGRTNYGYTFGSGTRLTVV.

V is TRBV15 and J is TRBJ1-4; D remains ambiguous. V was clipped by 8 bases and J by 5 bases, with 9 bases between them. CDR3 length: 12 residues. Germline-derived CDR1 and CDR2 are LNHNV and YYDKDF (reference sequence). CDR3 sequence reads: CATRVLNEKLFF. CDR3 bases: TGTGCCACCCGGGTCCTAAATGAAAAACTGTTTTTT.

This clone came up a few times. The V and J genes are TRBV19 and TRBJ2-7, with 13 nucleotides matching TRBD2. The germline gives CDR1 LNHDA, CDR2 SQIVND (reference sequence). The CDR3 covers 18 residues. Unmatched junction bases numbered 18, after V lost 7 bases and J lost 6 bases. The CDR3 loop reads CASTPSSGGLAGSREQYF. CDR3 nucleotides: TGTGCCAGTACTCCCTCCAGTGGGGGACTAGCGGGATCCCGCGAGCAGTACTTC.

The J gene is TRBJ2-1, the V gene TRBV18, with TRBD1 matching 8 bases. CDR1 and CDR2 from the germline V gene are KGHSH and LQKENI. The CDR3 consists of 14 residues. The trim removed 3 bases at V and 6 bases at J, leaving 4 bases unmatched. Here the CDR3 reads CASSPVDRVNEQFF. CDR3 DNA: TGTGCCAGCTCACCGGTGGACAGGGTCAATGAGCAGTTCTTC. The variable domain in full, with the rest retrieved from reference TRBV18 and TRBJ2-1, is NAGVMQNPRHLVRRRGQEARLRCSPMKGHSHVYWYRQLPEEGLKFMVYLQKENIIDESGMPKERFSAEFPKEGPSILRIQQVVRGDSAAYFCASSPVDRVNEQFFGPGTRLTVL.

This chain connects TRBV19 to TRBJ2-7; TRBD1 agrees at 7 bases. CDR1 LNHDA and CDR2 SQIVND come from the germline V gene (reference sequence). The CDR3 runs to 14 residues. J lost 2 bases, V lost 2 bases, and 3 bases had no gene match. The chain's CDR3 is CASSIMGQTYEQYF. CDR3 bases: TGTGCCAGTAGTATAATGGGACAGACCTACGAGCAGTACTTC.

The V call is TRBV19, the J call TRBJ2-1; TRBD2 matches 8 bases. CDR1 and CDR2 (germline): LNHDA, SQIVND (reference sequence). The junction had 14 bases not matched to a gene; V was cut back by 5 bases and J by 8 bases. CDR3 length equals 16 residues. CDR3 sequence reads: CASSSVSAGGRHEQFF. In nucleotides, the CDR3 is TGTGCCAGTAGTTCCGTTTCCGCGGGAGGTCGTCATGAGCAGTTCTTC.

This chain links TRBV19 with TRBJ2-1; 11 bases agree with TRBD2. The V gene end was trimmed by 6 bases and the J gene end by 11 bases; junction bases not matched to a gene: 6. This CDR3 region has 13 residues. Germline lookup yields CDR1 LNHDA and CDR2 SQIVND (reference sequence). CDR3 region: CASSLASGRQQFF. CDR3 sequence (DNA): TGTGCCAGTAGCCTGGCTAGCGGGAGGCAGCAGTTCTTC.

The genes are TRBV5-1 and TRBJ2-5; weak D call: TRBD1 (5 bases). The CDR3 extends over 14 amino acids. Germline V CDR1 and CDR2: SGHRS, YFSETQ. Trimming shortened V by 1 base and J by 1 base, and 8 bases separated the two germline ends. The CDR3 here is CASSLRTSQETQYF. As DNA, the CDR3 is TGCGCCAGCAGCTTGCGGACATCCCAAGAGACCCAGTACTTC.

The CDR3 DNA follows: TGTGCCAGCACCCCAGCTGGGACAGAGAATTCACCCCTCCACTTT. Amino acids: CASTPAGTENSPLHF. This sequence joins TRBV6-6 and TRBJ1-6, with 7 bases matching TRBD1. CDR1 and CDR2 from the germline V gene are MNHNY and SVGAGI (reference sequence). This CDR3 has 15 amino acids. Losses at the gene ends were 7 bases for V and 7 bases for J; bases not matched to a gene: 10.

In its sample, this clone was seen once. The chain recombines TRBV2 with TRBJ2-5; possible D gene TRBD2, 6 bases. V was shortened by 5 bases and J by 1 base, with 14 bases between the two germline ends. The CDR3 has 15 amino acids. The germline gives CDR1 SNHLY, CDR2 FYNNEI. CDR3 in DNA: TGTGCCAGCAGTCCAAAGGGACTCATCCAAGAGACCCAGTACTTC. This translates into CASSPKGLIQETQYF.

The chain recombines TRBV24-1 with TRBJ2-2; tentatively, D is TRBD1 (6 bases). Germline CDR1 and CDR2: KGHDR and SFDVKD. This CDR3 contains 12 residues. The ends were cut back, 10 bases at V and 6 bases at J, with 11 bases in the middle. The chain's CDR3 is CATARGPGELFF. The CDR3 DNA follows: TGTGCCACAGCCAGGGGTCCCGGGGAGCTGTTTTTT.

The rearrangement joins TRBV28 to TRBJ1-5; D unresolved. Germline values: CDR1 MDHEN, CDR2 SYDVKM. The CDR3 is 12 residues long. The V end was cut by 5 bases, the J end by 5 bases, with 7 bases between. CDR3 region: CASSQQHQPQHF. The CDR3 DNA reads as TGTGCCAGCAGTCAACAACATCAGCCCCAGCATTTT.

The chain is built from TRBV10-3 and TRBJ2-3; a possible D gene is TRBD2 (6 bases). The CDR3 consists of 14 residues. Germline CDR1 is ENHRY and CDR2 is SYGVKD. The germline V and J ends were trimmed by 11 bases and 2 bases, with 17 bases remaining between them. DNA for the CDR3: TGTGCCTCCTCCCGGGACTCTGTCACAGATACGCAGTATTTT. This codes for CASSRDSVTDTQYF.

The V and J genes are TRBV6-1 and TRBJ1-4; D ambiguous. Germline CDR1 reads MNHNS; CDR2 reads SASEGT. The CDR3 totals 16 residues. The germline V and J ends were trimmed by 2 bases and 0 bases, with 10 bases remaining between them. The CDR3 nucleotides are TGTGCCAGCAGTGAACGATGGAGAACAACTAATGAAAAACTGTTTTTT. The encoded protein is CASSERWRTTNEKLFF.

This clone was counted a few times. The rearrangement joins TRBV15 to TRBJ1-6; 7 nucleotides line up with TRBD1. The CDR3 runs 14 residues. Germline V gene sequence: CDR1 LNHNV, CDR2 YYDKDF (reference sequence). J lost 9 bases, V lost 0 bases, and 2 bases had no gene match. CDR3 nucleotide sequence: TGTGCCACCAGCAGAGACAGGGGGATTTCACCCCTCCACTTT. It yields the protein CATSRDRGISPLHF.

This clone was seen a handful of times. The V and J genes are TRBV20-1 and TRBJ1-1; D ambiguous. From germline, CDR1 is DFQATT and CDR2 SNEGSKA (reference sequence). Trimming took off 7 bases at V and 5 bases at J, with 11 bases between the two ends. The CDR3 is 11 amino acids. Here the CDR3 reads CSVRRVTEAFF. The CDR3 coding sequence is TGCAGTGTCAGGCGAGTTACTGAAGCTTTCTTT.

V is TRBV7-2 and J is TRBJ1-6, with a possible D match to TRBD1 (6 bases). The CDR3 totals 15 residues. The V end was cut by 4 bases, the J end by 5 bases, with 12 bases between. The germline V gene encodes CDR1 SGHTA and CDR2 FQGNSA. This chain's CDR3 is CASSSRPGDNSPLHF. The CDR3 coding sequence is TGTGCCAGCAGCTCAAGACCAGGGGATAATTCACCCCTCCACTTT.

The chain carries TRBV7-8 and TRBJ2-7; the match to TRBD1 covers 7 bases. The length of the CDR3 is 15 residues. The trim removed 5 bases at V and 1 base at J, leaving 8 bases unmatched. Germline assignment: CDR1 SGHVS and CDR2 FQNEAQ. CDR3 DNA sequence: TGTGCCAGCAGCCGGGACAGTCCCGGGTCCTACGAGCAGTACTTC. This gives the protein CASSRDSPGSYEQYF.

This clone has just one count. This rearrangement joins TRBV27 to TRBJ2-7, with 7 bases that match TRBD2. Germline values: CDR1 MNHEY, CDR2 SMNVEV (reference sequence). The CDR3 loop spans 15 amino acids. J gave up 0 bases and V 0 bases, and 2 bases lay outside the gene matches. DNA for the CDR3: TGTGCCAGCAGTTTATCCCTAGCGGACTCCTACGAGCAGTACTTC. This codes for CASSLSLADSYEQYF.

CDR3 loop: CASEDRAQPEAFF. Written as DNA, the CDR3 is TGTGCCAGCGAGGACAGGGCCCAGCCTGAAGCTTTCTTT. The rearrangement joins TRBV19 to TRBJ1-1, with 8 bases identical to TRBD1. Germline V CDR1 and CDR2: LNHDA, SQIVND (reference sequence). The J segment lost 6 bases and the V segment lost 9 bases, leaving 9 bases of the junction unmatched. CDR3 length: 13 residues.

This clone was counted only a few times. V and J are TRBV5-1 and TRBJ2-3, with TRBD2 identical over 10 bases. V shed 2 bases, J shed 6 bases, and the junction held 9 bases outside the gene matches. The germline gives CDR1 SGHRS, CDR2 YFSETQ. CDR3 length equals 16 residues. CDR3 nucleotides: TGCGCCAGCAGCTTCCAGACTAGCGGGCAGGGGGATACGCAGTATTTT. Translating it yields CASSFQTSGQGDTQYF.

The genes are TRBV5-5 and TRBJ2-7, with D unresolved. Germline CDR1 reads SGHKS; CDR2 reads YYEKEE (reference sequence). Trimming left V 2 bases short and J 2 bases short, with 11 bases between. The CDR3 loop spans 14 amino acids. CDR3 sequence (DNA): TGTGCCAGCAGCTTCCCCCCAGGCCCCTACGAGCAGTACTTC. Amino acids: CASSFPPGPYEQYF. The full variable domain, completed using reference TRBV5-5 and TRBJ2-7, is DAGVTQSPTHLIKTRGQQVTLRCSPISGHKSVSWYQQVLGQGPQFIFQYYEKEERGRGNFPDRFSARQFPNYSSELNVNALLLGDSALYLCASSFPPGPYEQYFGPGTRLTVT.

The CDR3 sequence is CASSVQQGVAGEQYF. The CDR3 DNA reads TGCGCCAGCAGCGTACAACAGGGTGTTGCGGGCGAGCAGTACTTC. The chain links TRBV5-1 to TRBJ2-7; possible D gene TRBD1, 6 bases. Germline CDR1 is SGHRS and CDR2 is YFSETQ. V was clipped by 4 bases and J by 6 bases, with 20 bases between them. The length of the CDR3 is 15 residues. The whole variable domain, filled in from reference TRBV5-1 and TRBJ2-7, reads KAGVTQTPRYLIKTRGQQVTLSCSPISGHRSVSWYQQTPGQGLQFLFEYFSETQRNKGNFPGRFSGRQFSNSRSEMNVSTLELGDSALYLCASSVQQGVAGEQYFGPGTRLTVT.

This clone turned up a few times. The chain has TRBV4-2 and TRBJ2-7, with D possibly TRBD1 on 6 matching bases. The germline V gene has CDR1 LGHNA and CDR2 YNFKEQ. The CDR3 loop spans 16 amino acids. V lost 1 base and J 4 bases, leaving 17 bases between the germline ends. The CDR3: CASSQGNRDIKYEQYF. The CDR3 nucleotides are TGTGCCAGCAGCCAAGGCAACCGGGACATCAAATACGAGCAGTACTTC.

The chain uses TRBV6-2 or TRBV6-3 and TRBJ2-7; 9 bases are shared with TRBD1. Trimming took 0 bases from V and 1 from J; bases not matched to a gene: 4. The CDR3 consists of 16 residues. The germline V gene has CDR1 MNHEY and CDR2 SVGEGT. The DNA of the CDR3 is TGTGCCAGCAGTTACTCGGGACAGGGTAATTCCTACGAGCAGTACTTC. Amino acids: CASSYSGQGNSYEQYF.

CDR3 sequence reads: CASSPTPDQPQHF. CDR3 nucleotide sequence: TGTGCCAGCAGCCCAACCCCAGATCAGCCCCAGCATTTT. This rearrangement joins TRBV3-1 (or the pseudogene TRBV3-2) to TRBJ1-5; D not certain. With 4 bases removed from V and 5 bases from J, the gap between germline ends came to 9 bases. The CDR3 totals 13 residues. Per the germline V gene, CDR1 is LGHDT and CDR2 is YNNKEL (reference sequence).